Each of the 32 T cell receptor beta chains below was sequenced from the same sample in a study of memory CD4+ T cells and cytomegalovirus serostatus. The sort gate was single viable CD3+CD4+CD8-CD45RO+ cells for memory CD4+ T cells. The repertoire was sequenced with immunoSEQ multiplex PCR; TCRdb's copy has only in-frame clones and lacks some. The sample consists of approximately 92,000 clones, 80% of them appearing once. The specimen was memory CD4+ T cells from blood. Receptors originate from an adult in good health and CMV-seropositive.

CDR3 sequence: CASSSTSGKGVYEQYF. The CDR3 DNA reads TGTGCCAGCAGTTCCACTAGCGGGAAGGGTGTCTACGAGCAGTACTTC. This chain connects TRBV28 to TRBJ2-7; 10 nucleotides align to TRBD2. The CDR3 sequence is 16 residues long. Germline trimming cut 4 bases from V and 3 bases from J; bases unmatched to any gene: 9. CDR1 and CDR2 from the germline V gene are MDHEN and SYDVKM. Complete variable domain (other parts from reference TRBV28 and TRBJ2-7): DVKVTQSSRYLVKRTGEKVFLECVQDMDHENMFWYRQDPGLGLRLIYFSYDVKMKEKGDIPEGYSVSREKKERFSLILESASTNQTSMYLCASSSTSGKGVYEQYFGPGTRLTVT.

The V and J genes are TRBV10-3 and TRBJ1-2; TRBD1 matches 10 bases. The CDR3 runs 13 residues. The germline V gene encodes CDR1 ENHRY and CDR2 SYGVKD. With V trimmed by 6 bases and J by 8 bases, 6 bases remained unmatched. In nucleotides, the CDR3 is TGTGCCATCAGCGCCGACAGGGGGCAGGGCTACACCTTC. It codes for CAISADRGQGYTF.

This clone was observed once. This sequence joins TRBV30 and TRBJ2-5; unclear D gene. Trimming took off 0 bases at V and 5 bases at J, with 7 bases between the two ends. The CDR3 totals 12 residues. Germline V gives CDR1 GTSNPN, CDR2 SVGIG (reference sequence). The CDR3 sequence is CAWSVGWETQYF. CDR3 bases: TGTGCCTGGAGTGTAGGATGGGAGACCCAGTACTTC. Together with reference TRBV30 and TRBJ2-5, the CDR3 gives the full variable domain: SQTIHQWPATLVQPVGSPLSLECTVEGTSNPNLYWYRQAAGRGLQLLFYSVGIGQISSEVPQNLSASRPQDRQFILSSKKLLLSDSGFYLCAWSVGWETQYFGPGTRLLVL.

This chain links TRBV7-9 with TRBJ1-5; 10 bases fit TRBD1. The germline CDR1 and CDR2 sequences are SEHNR and FQNEAQ (reference sequence). J gave up 7 bases and V 5 bases, and 11 bases lay outside the gene matches. There are 16 residues in the CDR3. CDR3 coding DNA: TGTGCCAGCAGCCGGTGGACCGGGACAGGGGAACAGCCCCAGCATTTT. It yields the protein CASSRWTGTGEQPQHF.

J is TRBJ2-2 and V is TRBV19, with 8 bases aligning to TRBD1. The J segment lost 5 bases and the V segment lost 3 bases, leaving 5 bases of the junction unmatched. This CDR3 has 15 residues. Germline V lookup: CDR1 LNHDA, CDR2 SQIVND (reference sequence). For the CDR3, the DNA is TGTGCCAGTAGTATTGGGACAGGTGGAACCGGGGAGCTGTTTTTT. Residues: CASSIGTGGTGELFF. The full variable domain, with the rest looked up from reference TRBV19 and TRBJ2-2, is DGGITQSPKYLFRKEGQNVTLSCEQNLNHDAMYWYRQDPGQGLRLIYYSQIVNDFQKGDIAEGYSVSREKKESFPLTVTSAQKNPTAFYLCASSIGTGGTGELFFGEGSRLTVL.

V is TRBV5-1 and J is TRBJ2-7; 11 bases agree with TRBD1. Germline trimming cut 5 bases from V and 4 bases from J; bases unmatched to any gene: 5. The germline CDR1 and CDR2 sequences are SGHRS and YFSETQ. The CDR3 is 14 residues long. The chain's CDR3 is CASRTGTGGYEQYF. The CDR3 region has the DNA TGCGCCAGCAGGACCGGGACAGGGGGATACGAGCAGTACTTC. The entire variable domain, with the rest obtained from reference TRBV5-1 and TRBJ2-7, is as follows: KAGVTQTPRYLIKTRGQQVTLSCSPISGHRSVSWYQQTPGQGLQFLFEYFSETQRNKGNFPGRFSGRQFSNSRSEMNVSTLELGDSALYLCASRTGTGGYEQYFGPGTRLTVT.

Only a few counts were recorded for this clone. The V call is TRBV10-1, the J call TRBJ1-2; 8 bases agree with TRBD1. The CDR3 spans 14 residues. Germline trimming cut 8 bases from V and 5 bases from J; bases unmatched to any gene: 10. From germline, CDR1 is WNHNN and CDR2 SYGVQD (reference sequence). The CDR3 nucleotides are TGCGCCAGCCTCCCTGGACAGGGCGGGTATGGCTACACCTTC. It encodes CASLPGQGGYGYTF.

The CDR3 bases are TGTGCCAGCAGTACCGGACAGCTCATCGGGGAGACCCAGTACTTC. Its translation: CASSTGQLIGETQYF. The rearrangement joins TRBV2 to TRBJ2-5, with a weak D call TRBD1 (6 bases). The CDR3 loop spans 15 amino acids. With 5 bases removed from V and 5 bases from J, the gap between germline ends came to 18 bases. Per the germline V gene, CDR1 is SNHLY and CDR2 is FYNNEI.

The chain has TRBV7-2 and TRBJ1-2, with TRBD1 matching 12 bases. The ends lost 6 bases at V and 8 bases at J; junction bases unmatched: 10. Germline CDR1 and CDR2: SGHTA and FQGNSA. This CDR3 is 15 amino acids long. The CDR3 nucleotides read TGTGCCAGCAGTCGAGGCCGGGACAGGGGGCCCGGCTACACCTTC. Protein sequence: CASSRGRDRGPGYTF.

The chain has TRBV7-6 and TRBJ2-3, with TRBD2 matching 12 bases. The CDR3 sequence is 17 residues long. The trim removed 5 bases at V and 2 bases at J, leaving 8 bases unmatched. Germline values: CDR1 SGHVS, CDR2 FNYEAQ. DNA for the CDR3: TGTGCCAGCAGCGCCGGGACTAGCGGGCGTTACACAGATACGCAGTATTTT. Translating it yields CASSAGTSGRYTDTQYF.

The V gene is TRBV7-2, the J gene TRBJ2-2; D is unresolved. CDR1 SGHTA and CDR2 FQGNSA come from the germline V gene. V lost 3 bases to trimming and J lost 6 bases, with 8 bases between them. The CDR3 is 13 residues long. The CDR3 DNA is TGTGCCAGCAGCTTTATTGCCCCCGGGGAGCTGTTTTTT. As protein: CASSFIAPGELFF.

The chain joins TRBV10-1 to TRBJ2-1, with 8 bases aligning to TRBD1. The CDR3 sequence is 14 residues long. V gave up 4 bases and J gave up 7 bases; unmatched junction bases: 6. CDR1 and CDR2 (germline): WNHNN, SYGVQD (reference sequence). The CDR3 nucleotides read TGCGCCAGCAGTGGGTCGCAGGGGGCAAATGAGCAGTTCTTC. Protein: CASSGSQGANEQFF.

This clone was detected only once. The chain uses TRBV28 and TRBJ1-5; maybe TRBD1 (5 bases). CDR1 and CDR2 (germline): MDHEN, SYDVKM. The V gene lost 5 bases and the J gene lost 5 bases, with 16 bases spanning the gap. This CDR3 has 15 amino acids. Written as DNA, the CDR3 is TGTGCCAGCAGTCCCACCCACGGGGGTTATCAGCCCCAGCATTTT. It encodes CASSPTHGGYQPQHF.

The chain links TRBV11-1 to TRBJ1-1, with D hard to call. The germline V and J ends were trimmed by 3 bases and 1 base, with 9 bases remaining between them. This CDR3 contains 14 residues. Per germline, CDR1 SGHAT and CDR2 FQDESV (reference sequence). The DNA of the CDR3 is TGTGCCAGCAGCTTTTGGGGAGAGAACACTGAAGCTTTCTTT. It codes for CASSFWGENTEAFF.

About this clone itself: At one boundary the junction diverges from the germline segment, which might be a read error. The chain uses TRBV7-7 and TRBJ2-1; 7 bases map to TRBD2. The CDR3 has 14 amino acids. CDR1 is SSHAT, CDR2 FNYEAQ, per germline (reference sequence). CDR3 in amino acids: CASSIGGIYNEQFF. CDR3 coding DNA: TGTGCTAGCAGCATCGGGGGGATCTACAATGAGCAGTTCTTC.

The chain joins TRBV5-1 to TRBJ1-3; 8 nucleotides align to TRBD1. V lost 4 bases, J lost 3 bases, and 12 bases stayed unmatched. CDR1 SGHRS and CDR2 YFSETQ come from the germline V gene. This CDR3 comprises 17 residues. The CDR3 nucleotides are TGCGCCAGCAGCCATAATGAACAGGGGGACGGTGGAAACACCATATATTTT. It is translated as CASSHNEQGDGGNTIYF.

This clone was counted between two and nine times. This chain connects TRBV5-1 to TRBJ2-2; D is unclear. Germline lookup yields CDR1 SGHRS and CDR2 YFSETQ. Deletions cut 0 bases from V and 0 bases from J, with 18 bases between. This CDR3 has 19 amino acids. CDR3 DNA sequence: TGCGCCAGCAGCTTGGCCGTTAACAGTAGGGCTGCGAACACCGGGGAGCTGTTTTTT. This translates into CASSLAVNSRAANTGELFF.

The chain has TRBV6-5 and TRBJ2-7, with D perhaps TRBD2 (7 bases). The CDR3 consists of 14 residues. Trimming left V 7 bases short and J 6 bases short, with 19 bases between. Germline-derived CDR1 and CDR2 are MNHEY and SVGAGI. Written as DNA, the CDR3 is TGTGCCAGCACCCAAAGCGGGACATGGAGCGAGCAGTACTTC. This gives the protein CASTQSGTWSEQYF.

This clone has only a few counts. The gene calls are TRBV19 and TRBJ1-2; weak D call: TRBD1 (6 bases). CDR1 LNHDA and CDR2 SQIVND come from the germline V gene (reference sequence). V lost 6 bases and J lost 7, with 15 bases in between. The CDR3 spans 13 residues. CDR3 nucleotides: TGTGCCAGTAGGTCGGCACAGGGAGCTGGCTACACCTTC. The encoded protein is CASRSAQGAGYTF.

The rearrangement joins TRBV5-1 to TRBJ2-3; D ambiguous. V dropped 3 bases and J dropped 5 bases, with 13 bases sitting between them. CDR1 is SGHRS and CDR2 is YFSETQ in the germline V gene. This CDR3 region has 14 residues. DNA for the CDR3: TGCGCCAGCAGCTCGTATATTCAGGTAGATACGCAGTATTTT. Its protein is CASSSYIQVDTQYF.

The CDR3 protein is CASSSRTSGTYGDTQYF. The CDR3 DNA follows: TGTGCCAGTAGTTCCCGGACTAGCGGGACGTACGGAGATACGCAGTATTTT. The V gene is TRBV19, the J gene TRBJ2-3; TRBD2 aligns across 12 bases. CDR3 length: 17 amino acids. The germline V gene encodes CDR1 LNHDA and CDR2 SQIVND (reference sequence). V gave up 5 bases and J gave up 5 bases; unmatched junction bases: 11.

The chain employs TRBV27 and TRBJ2-1; 7 bases map to TRBD2. The junction had 6 bases not matched to a gene; V was cut back by 5 bases and J by 8 bases. The CDR3 covers 13 residues. Germline V gene lookup returns CDR1 MNHEY and CDR2 SMNVEV (reference sequence). The CDR3 is CASSRAGLHEQFF. In nucleotides, the CDR3 is TGTGCCAGCAGTCGAGCGGGGCTTCATGAGCAGTTCTTC.

The chain combines TRBV28 with TRBJ2-1; 8 bases fit TRBD2. V lost 7 bases, J lost 2 bases, and 7 bases stayed unmatched. The V gene's germline CDR1 is MDHEN and CDR2 SYDVKM. CDR3 length equals 15 residues. For the CDR3, the DNA is TGTGCCAGCACCAAAGGCGGGAGGACCTACAATGAGCAGTTCTTC. Residues: CASTKGGRTYNEQFF.

The V call is TRBV14, the J call TRBJ2-1; 11 bases agree with TRBD2. The V gene's germline CDR1 is SGHDN and CDR2 FVKESK. Trimming took 2 bases from V and 9 from J; bases not matched to a gene: 6. The CDR3 is made up of 15 amino acids. The CDR3: CASSQLAGGFSEQFF. In DNA, the CDR3 is TGTGCCAGCAGCCAACTAGCGGGAGGTTTCAGTGAGCAGTTCTTC.

The table lists this clone with a count of one. The chain joins TRBV28 to TRBJ2-7, with 7 bases fitting TRBD1. Germline assignment: CDR1 MDHEN and CDR2 SYDVKM. This CDR3 is 14 amino acids long. The V segment lost 8 bases and the J segment 4 bases; nucleotides outside the gene matches: 11. CDR3: CASQSGGSMYEQYF. CDR3 coding DNA: TGTGCCAGCCAGTCAGGGGGAAGCATGTACGAGCAGTACTTC.

The genes are TRBV28 and TRBJ1-2; D remains ambiguous. V shed 1 base and J shed 6 bases, with 6 bases lying between them. This CDR3 region has 12 residues. Germline CDR1 is MDHEN and CDR2 is SYDVKM. The DNA of the CDR3 is TGTGCCAGCAGTTTATCGGGGAATGGCTACACCTTC. It encodes CASSLSGNGYTF.

The chain has TRBV9 and TRBJ2-2; D is perhaps TRBD1 (6 bases). V shed 4 bases and J shed 7 bases, with 14 bases lying between them. The CDR3 loop spans 14 amino acids. The V gene's germline CDR1 is SGDLS and CDR2 YYNGEE. CDR3 in amino acids: CASSQIQGFGELFF. In DNA form, the CDR3 reads TGTGCCAGCAGCCAAATTCAGGGGTTCGGGGAGCTGTTTTTT.

V gene TRBV28 combines with J gene TRBJ1-5; D unclear. Germline values: CDR1 MDHEN, CDR2 SYDVKM. The CDR3 runs to 14 residues. V gave up 2 bases and J gave up 1 base, with 6 bases separating them. The CDR3 DNA sequence: TGTGCCAGCAGTTTAGCGGGCAGCAATCAGCCCCAGCATTTT. Translated: CASSLAGSNQPQHF.

The V and J genes are TRBV7-9 and TRBJ1-4, with no clear D. The V end was cut by 7 bases, the J end by 3 bases, with 9 bases between. This CDR3 is built from 13 residues. From germline, CDR1 is SEHNR and CDR2 FQNEAQ (reference sequence). The CDR3 loop reads CASTRSANEKLFF. The CDR3 DNA reads as TGTGCCAGCACGAGAAGCGCTAATGAAAAACTGTTTTTT.

The chain has TRBV5-1 and TRBJ2-7, with D perhaps being TRBD1 or TRBD2 (5 bases each). V dropped 0 bases and J dropped 6 bases, with 10 bases sitting between them. The CDR3 has 13 amino acids. CDR1 is SGHRS and CDR2 is YFSETQ in the germline V gene. The CDR3 reads CASSLGDGFEQYF. The CDR3 DNA follows: TGCGCCAGCAGCTTGGGGGACGGGTTCGAGCAGTACTTC.

The chain joins TRBV28 to TRBJ2-1; D is unresolved. The CDR3 length is 13 residues. Germline CDR1 MDHEN, CDR2 SYDVKM. V lost 6 bases to trimming and J lost 4 bases, with 10 bases between them. CDR3 sequence reads: CASRLFGYNEQFF. DNA for the CDR3: TGTGCCAGCAGGCTCTTCGGGTACAATGAGCAGTTCTTC.

CDR3 sequence: CASSSKGPGTEAFF. The CDR3 DNA is TGTGCCAGCAGCTCTAAGGGCCCGGGGACTGAAGCTTTCTTT. The rearrangement links TRBV7-2 to TRBJ1-1, with unresolved D. The CDR3 runs 14 residues. V lost 4 bases to trimming and J lost 5 bases, with 14 bases between them. Germline V lookup: CDR1 SGHTA, CDR2 FQGNSA.